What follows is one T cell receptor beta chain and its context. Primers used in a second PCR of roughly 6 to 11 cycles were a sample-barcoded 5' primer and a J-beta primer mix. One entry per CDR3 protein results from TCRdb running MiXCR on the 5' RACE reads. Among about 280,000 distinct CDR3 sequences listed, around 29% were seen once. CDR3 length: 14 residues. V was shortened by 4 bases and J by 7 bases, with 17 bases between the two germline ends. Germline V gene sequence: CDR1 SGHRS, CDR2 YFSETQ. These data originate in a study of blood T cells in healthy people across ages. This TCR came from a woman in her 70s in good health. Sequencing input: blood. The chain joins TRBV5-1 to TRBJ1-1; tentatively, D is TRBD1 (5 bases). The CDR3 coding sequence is TGCGCCAGCAGCGTCAGGGTCCTTGGTGGTGAAGCTTTCTTT. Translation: CASSVRVLGGEAFF.